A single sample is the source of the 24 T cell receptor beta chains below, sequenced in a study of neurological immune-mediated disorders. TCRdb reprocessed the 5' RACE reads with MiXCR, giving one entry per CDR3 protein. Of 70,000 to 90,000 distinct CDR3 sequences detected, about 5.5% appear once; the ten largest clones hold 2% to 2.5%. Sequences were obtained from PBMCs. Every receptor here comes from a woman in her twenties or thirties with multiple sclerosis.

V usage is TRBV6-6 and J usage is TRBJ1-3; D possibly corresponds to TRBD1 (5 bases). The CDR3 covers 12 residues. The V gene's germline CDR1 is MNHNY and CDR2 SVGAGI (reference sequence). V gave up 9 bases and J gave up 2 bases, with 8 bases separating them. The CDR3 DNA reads TGTGCCAGTGAGGGGCCTGGAAACACCATATATTTT. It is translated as CASEGPGNTIYF.

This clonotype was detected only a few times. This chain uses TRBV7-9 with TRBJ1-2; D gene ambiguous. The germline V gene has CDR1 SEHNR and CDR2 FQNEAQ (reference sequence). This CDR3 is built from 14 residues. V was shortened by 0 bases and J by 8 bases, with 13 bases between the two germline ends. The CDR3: CASSLAFVESGYTF. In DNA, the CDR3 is TGTGCCAGCAGCTTAGCCTTCGTTGAGTCCGGCTACACCTTC.

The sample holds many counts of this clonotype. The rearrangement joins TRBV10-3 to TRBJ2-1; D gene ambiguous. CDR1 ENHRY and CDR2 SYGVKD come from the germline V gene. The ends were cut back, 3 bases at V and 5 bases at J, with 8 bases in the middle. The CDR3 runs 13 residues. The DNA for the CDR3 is TGTGCCATCAGTGATAACGCAAACAATGAGCAGTTCTTC. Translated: CAISDNANNEQFF.

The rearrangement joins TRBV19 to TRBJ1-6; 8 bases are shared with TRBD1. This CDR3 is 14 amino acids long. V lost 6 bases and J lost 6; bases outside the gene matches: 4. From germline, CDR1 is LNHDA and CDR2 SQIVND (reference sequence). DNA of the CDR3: TGTGCCAGTAGCCGACAGGGGCTTAATTCACCCCTCCACTTT. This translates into CASSRQGLNSPLHF.

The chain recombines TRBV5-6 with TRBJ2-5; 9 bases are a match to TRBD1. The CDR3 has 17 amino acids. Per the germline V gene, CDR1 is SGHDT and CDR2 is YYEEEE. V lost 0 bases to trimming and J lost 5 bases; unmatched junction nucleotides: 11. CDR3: CASSLAVGQGVSETQYF. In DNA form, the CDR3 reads TGTGCCAGCAGCTTGGCCGTGGGACAGGGTGTTTCGGAGACCCAGTACTTC. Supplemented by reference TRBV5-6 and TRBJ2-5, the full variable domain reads DAGVTQSPTHLIKTRGQQVTLRCSPKSGHDTVSWYQQALGQGPQFIFQYYEEEERQRGNFPDRFSGHQFPNYSSELNVNALLLGDSALYLCASSLAVGQGVSETQYFGPGTRLLVL.

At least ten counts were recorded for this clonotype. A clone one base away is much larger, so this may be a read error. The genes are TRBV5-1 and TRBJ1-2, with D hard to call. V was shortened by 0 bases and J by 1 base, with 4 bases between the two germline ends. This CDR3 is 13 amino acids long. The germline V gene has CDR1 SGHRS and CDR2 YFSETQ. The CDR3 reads CASSLEVNYGYTF. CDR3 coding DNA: TGCGCCAGCAGCTTGGAGGTTAACTATGGCTACACCTTC.

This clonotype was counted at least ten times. CDR3 amino acids: CASSLGGTRNGSPLHF. In nucleotides, the CDR3 is TGCGCCAGCAGCTTGGGAGGGACCAGGAACGGTTCACCCCTCCACTTT. V gene TRBV5-1 combines with J gene TRBJ1-6; tentative D call: TRBD1 (5 bases). The CDR3 totals 16 residues. Trimming left V 0 bases short and J 9 bases short, with 16 bases between. Germline V lookup: CDR1 SGHRS, CDR2 YFSETQ.

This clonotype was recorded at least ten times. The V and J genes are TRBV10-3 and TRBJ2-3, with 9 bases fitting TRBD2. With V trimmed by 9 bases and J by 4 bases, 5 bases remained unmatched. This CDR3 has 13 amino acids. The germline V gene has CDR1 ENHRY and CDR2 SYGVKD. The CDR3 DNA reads TGTGCCATAGATAGCGGGAGAGCAGATACGCAGTATTTT. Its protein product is CAIDSGRADTQYF.

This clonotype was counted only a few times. The DNA for the CDR3 is TGTGCCAGCAGTTACATGGCTAGCGGGGAAAACATTCAGTACTTC. It codes for CASSYMASGENIQYF. The chain uses TRBV6-6 and TRBJ2-4; 9 bases agree with TRBD2. V shed 2 bases, J shed 5 bases, and the junction held 4 bases outside the gene matches. Germline CDR1 is MNHNY and CDR2 is SVGAGI (reference sequence). The CDR3 runs to 15 residues.

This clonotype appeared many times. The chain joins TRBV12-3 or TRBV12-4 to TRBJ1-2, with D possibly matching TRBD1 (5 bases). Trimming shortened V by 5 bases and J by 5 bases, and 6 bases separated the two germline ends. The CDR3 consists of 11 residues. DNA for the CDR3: TGTGCCAGCAGTCCAGGGTATGGCTACACCTTC. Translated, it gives CASSPGYGYTF.

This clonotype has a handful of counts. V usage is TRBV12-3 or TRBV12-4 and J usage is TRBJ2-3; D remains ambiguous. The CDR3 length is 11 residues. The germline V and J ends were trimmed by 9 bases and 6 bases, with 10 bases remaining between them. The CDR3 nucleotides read TGTGCCAGTTCAATCCTGGATACGCAGTATTTT. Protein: CASSILDTQYF.

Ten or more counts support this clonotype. The CDR3, as DNA: TGCGCCAGCAGCTTGGGACAAGGGGTGGACACTGAAGCTTTCTTT. Translating it yields CASSLGQGVDTEAFF. The gene calls are TRBV5-1 and TRBJ1-1; D is perhaps TRBD1 (5 bases). V shed 0 bases and J shed 3 bases, with 12 bases lying between them. The CDR3 runs 15 residues. The V gene's germline CDR1 is SGHRS and CDR2 YFSETQ. Full variable domain (outside the CDR3, taken from reference TRBV5-1 and TRBJ1-1): KAGVTQTPRYLIKTRGQQVTLSCSPISGHRSVSWYQQTPGQGLQFLFEYFSETQRNKGNFPGRFSGRQFSNSRSEMNVSTLELGDSALYLCASSLGQGVDTEAFFGQGTRLTVV.

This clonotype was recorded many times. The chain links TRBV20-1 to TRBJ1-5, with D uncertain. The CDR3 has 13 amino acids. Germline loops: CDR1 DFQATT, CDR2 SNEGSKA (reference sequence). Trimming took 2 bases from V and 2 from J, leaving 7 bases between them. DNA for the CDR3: TGCAGTGCTAGAACAGTGGGCAATCAGCCCCAGCATTTT. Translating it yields CSARTVGNQPQHF.

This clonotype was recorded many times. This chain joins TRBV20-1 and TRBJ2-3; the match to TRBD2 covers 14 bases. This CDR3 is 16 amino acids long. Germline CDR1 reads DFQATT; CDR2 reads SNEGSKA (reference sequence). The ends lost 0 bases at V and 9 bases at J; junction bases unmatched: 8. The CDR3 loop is CSARDPGTSGGWTQYF. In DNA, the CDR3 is TGCAGTGCTAGAGATCCCGGGACTAGCGGGGGATGGACGCAGTATTTT.

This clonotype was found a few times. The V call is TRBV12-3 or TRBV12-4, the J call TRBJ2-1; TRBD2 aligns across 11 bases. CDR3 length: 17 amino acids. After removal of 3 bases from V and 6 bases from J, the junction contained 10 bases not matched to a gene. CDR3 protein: CASSFGLSGGAGNEQFF. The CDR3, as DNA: TGTGCCAGCAGTTTCGGGCTTAGCGGGGGGGCGGGCAATGAGCAGTTCTTC.

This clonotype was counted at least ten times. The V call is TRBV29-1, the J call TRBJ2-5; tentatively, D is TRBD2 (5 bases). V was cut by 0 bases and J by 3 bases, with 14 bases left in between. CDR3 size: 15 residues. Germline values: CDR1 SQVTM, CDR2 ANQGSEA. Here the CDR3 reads CSVEDSSGAKETQYF. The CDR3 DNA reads TGCAGCGTTGAAGATTCCAGCGGAGCCAAAGAGACCCAGTACTTC.

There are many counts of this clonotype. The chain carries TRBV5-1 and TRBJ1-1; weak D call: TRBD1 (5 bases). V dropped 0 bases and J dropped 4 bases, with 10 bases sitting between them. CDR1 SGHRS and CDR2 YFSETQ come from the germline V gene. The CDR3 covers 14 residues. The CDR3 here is CASSLEGEGTEAFF. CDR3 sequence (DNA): TGCGCCAGCAGCTTGGAAGGGGAGGGCACTGAAGCTTTCTTT.

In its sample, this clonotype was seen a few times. CDR3 DNA sequence: TGCAGTGCTCCTGGGGCAACAGATACGCAGTATTTT. Protein: CSAPGATDTQYF. The rearrangement uses TRBV20-1 and TRBJ2-3; perhaps TRBD1 as D (5 bases). Germline V gene sequence: CDR1 DFQATT, CDR2 SNEGSKA (reference sequence). V lost 5 bases and J 3 bases, leaving 9 bases between the germline ends. CDR3 length: 12 residues.

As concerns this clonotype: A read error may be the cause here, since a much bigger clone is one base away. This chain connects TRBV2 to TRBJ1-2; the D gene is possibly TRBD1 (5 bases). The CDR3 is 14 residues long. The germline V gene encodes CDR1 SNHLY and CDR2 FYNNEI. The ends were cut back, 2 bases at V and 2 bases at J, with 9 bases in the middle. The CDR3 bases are TGTGCCAGCAGTGAAAGGACACAGAACTATGGCTACACCTTC. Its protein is CASSERTQNYGYTF.

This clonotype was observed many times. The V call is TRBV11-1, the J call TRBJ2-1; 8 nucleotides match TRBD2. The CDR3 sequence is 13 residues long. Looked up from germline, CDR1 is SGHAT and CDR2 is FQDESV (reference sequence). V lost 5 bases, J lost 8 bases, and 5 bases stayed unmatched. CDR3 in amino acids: CASSGTRFDEQFF. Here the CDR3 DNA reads TGTGCCAGCAGCGGGACTAGGTTCGATGAGCAGTTCTTC.

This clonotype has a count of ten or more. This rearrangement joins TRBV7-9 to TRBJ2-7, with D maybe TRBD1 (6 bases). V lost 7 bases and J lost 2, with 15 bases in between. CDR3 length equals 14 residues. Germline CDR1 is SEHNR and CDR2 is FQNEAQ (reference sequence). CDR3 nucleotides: TGTGCCAGCACAACAGGGTCCCAACCCTACGAGCAGTACTTC. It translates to CASTTGSQPYEQYF.

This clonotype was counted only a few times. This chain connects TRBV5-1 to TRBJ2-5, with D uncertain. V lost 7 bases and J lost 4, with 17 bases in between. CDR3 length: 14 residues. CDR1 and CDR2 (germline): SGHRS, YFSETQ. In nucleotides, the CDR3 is TGCGCCAGCGGAAGATCCGGGTCTGCAGAGACCCAGTACTTC. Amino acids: CASGRSGSAETQYF.

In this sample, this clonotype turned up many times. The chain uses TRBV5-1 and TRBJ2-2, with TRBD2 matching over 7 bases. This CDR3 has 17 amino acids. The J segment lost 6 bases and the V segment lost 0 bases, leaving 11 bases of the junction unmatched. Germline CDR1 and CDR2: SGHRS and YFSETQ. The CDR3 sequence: CASSLALGRAGPGELFF. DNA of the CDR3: TGCGCCAGCAGCTTGGCCTTAGGAAGAGCGGGGCCCGGGGAGCTGTTTTTT.

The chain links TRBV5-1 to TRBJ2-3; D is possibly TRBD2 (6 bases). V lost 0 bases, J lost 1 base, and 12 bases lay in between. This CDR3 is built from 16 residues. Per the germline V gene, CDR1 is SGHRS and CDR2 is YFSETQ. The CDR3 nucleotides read TGCGCCAGCAGCTTGGGGGCTAGCGCTGGCACAGATACGCAGTATTTT. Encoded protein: CASSLGASAGTDTQYF.